This TCR beta chain was profiled in a study of cytomegalovirus exposure and HLA in healthy donors. General study findings and limits: Per a later analysis, 15,000 to 20,000 TCR beta sequences showed association with HLA alleles at 0.05 false discovery rate. No immune exposure information besides CMV serostatus was available. A later analysis found most CMV-associated TCR beta chains apparently HLA-restricted.

A remark on this clone: Antigen unknown.

The PCR had 60 Vbeta and 13 Jbeta primers. Sequencing used immunoSEQ multiplex PCR; TCRdb keeps in-frame clones, though not all of them. The sample shows approximately 100,000 clones, 64% of them seen only once. The CDR3 totals 12 residues. V was trimmed by 3 bases and J by 6 bases, leaving 9 bases between them. Germline V gives CDR1 SNHLY, CDR2 FYNNEI. The specimen was PBMCs. The chain combines TRBV2 with TRBJ2-7, with a weak D call TRBD2 (5 bases). This receptor was taken from a man aged 60-69 years in good health and CMV-seronegative. Here the CDR3 reads CASSDREGEQYF. The DNA for the CDR3 is TGTGCCAGCAGTGATCGGGAAGGCGAGCAGTACTTC.